A single sample gave rise to the 2 T cell receptor beta chains below, sequenced in a study of beta chain features in type 1 diabetes. All of the isolated RNA was reverse transcribed, so expressed TCRB transcripts were sequenced. Produced via immunoSEQ multiplex PCR; TCRdb's table is partial and in-frame only. The sample lists 900,000 or so clones; roughly a sixth were seen once. The sequenced material came from naive CD4+ T cells from blood. Every receptor here comes from a woman aged 18-30 years in good health.

This clone has only a few counts. The J gene is TRBJ1-1, the V gene TRBV6-1; TRBD1 aligns across 8 bases. The V gene's germline CDR1 is MNHNS and CDR2 SASEGT. This CDR3 is built from 14 residues. Trimming at V came to 5 bases and at J to 0 bases, leaving 2 bases not matched to a gene. CDR3 DNA: TGTGCCAGCAGTAGGACAGGGTTGAACACTGAAGCTTTCTTT. Its protein product is CASSRTGLNTEAFF.

This clone turned up a few times. Other DNA sequences in the sample encode the same CDR3. This chain connects TRBV27 to TRBJ1-1, with TRBD1 identical over 10 bases. This CDR3 is 15 amino acids long. V lost 4 bases and J lost 5; bases outside the gene matches: 7. Germline V gives CDR1 MNHEY, CDR2 SMNVEV (reference sequence). The CDR3 here is CASSWGQGRETEAFF. In DNA form, the CDR3 reads TGTGCCAGCAGTTGGGGACAGGGGAGAGAGACTGAAGCTTTCTTT.